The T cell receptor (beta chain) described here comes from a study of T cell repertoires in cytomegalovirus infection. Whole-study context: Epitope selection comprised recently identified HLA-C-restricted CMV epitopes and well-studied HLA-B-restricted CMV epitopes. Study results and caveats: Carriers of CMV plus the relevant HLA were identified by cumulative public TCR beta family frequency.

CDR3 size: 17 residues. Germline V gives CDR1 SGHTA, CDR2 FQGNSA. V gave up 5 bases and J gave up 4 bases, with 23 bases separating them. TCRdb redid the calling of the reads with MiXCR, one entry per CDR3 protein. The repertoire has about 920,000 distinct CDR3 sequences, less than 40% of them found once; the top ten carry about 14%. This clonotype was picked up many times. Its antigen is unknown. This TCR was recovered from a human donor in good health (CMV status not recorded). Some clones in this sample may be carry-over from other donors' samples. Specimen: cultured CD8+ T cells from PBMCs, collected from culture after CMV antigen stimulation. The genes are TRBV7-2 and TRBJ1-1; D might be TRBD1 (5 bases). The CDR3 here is CASSRRGVAGGSTEAFF. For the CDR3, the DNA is TGTGCCAGCAGCCGACGTGGGGTAGCGGGGGGTTCCACTGAAGCTTTCTTT.